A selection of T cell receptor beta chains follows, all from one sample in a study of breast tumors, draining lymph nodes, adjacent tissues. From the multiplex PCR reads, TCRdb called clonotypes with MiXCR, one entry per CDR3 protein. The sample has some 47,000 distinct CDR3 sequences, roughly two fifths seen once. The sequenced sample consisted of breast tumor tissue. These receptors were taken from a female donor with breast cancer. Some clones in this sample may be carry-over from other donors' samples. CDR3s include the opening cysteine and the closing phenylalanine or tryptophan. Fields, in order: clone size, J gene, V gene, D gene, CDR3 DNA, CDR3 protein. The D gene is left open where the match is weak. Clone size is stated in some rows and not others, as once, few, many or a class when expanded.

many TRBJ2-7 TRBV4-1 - TGCGCCAGCAGCCAAGTGGACAGCAACCCCTACGAGCAGTACTTC CASSQVDSNPYEQYF
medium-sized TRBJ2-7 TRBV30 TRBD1 TGTGCCTGGAGGGAAGGACAGGGGAGCTCCTACGAGCAGTACTTC CAWREGQGSSYEQYF
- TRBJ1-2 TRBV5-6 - TGTGCCAGCAGCGAGGGAATCGCGGATGACTACACCTTC CASSEGIADDYTF
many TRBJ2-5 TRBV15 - TGTGCCACCAGCAGAGATTTGGGGATAGAGACCCAGTACTTC CATSRDLGIETQYF
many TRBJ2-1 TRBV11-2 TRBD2 TGTGCCAGCAGCTACCGAGCGGGAAAGTTGGCTGAGCAGTTCTTC CASSYRAGKLAEQFF
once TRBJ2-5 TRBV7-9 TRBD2 TGTGCCAGCAGATTCCCGGGAGGGCCGGCTCACGAGACCCAGTACTTC CASRFPGGPAHETQYF
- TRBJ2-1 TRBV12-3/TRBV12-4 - TGTGCCAGCAGTAAGGGACTCTCCTACAATGAGCAGTTCTTC CASSKGLSYNEQFF
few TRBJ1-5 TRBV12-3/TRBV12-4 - TGTGCCAGCAGTTTCGGGCAGCCCCAGCATTTT CASSFGQPQHF
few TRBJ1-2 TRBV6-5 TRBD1 TGTGCCAGCAGTTACGGGACAGGGGGAAATGGCTACACCTTC CASSYGTGGNGYTF
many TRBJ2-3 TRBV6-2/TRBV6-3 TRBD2 TGTGCCAGCAGCTTACTAGCGGGAGGGACAGATACGCAGTATTTT CASSLLAGGTDTQYF
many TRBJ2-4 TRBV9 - TGTGCCAGCAGCGGTCGGAAAAACATTCAGTACTTC CASSGRKNIQYF
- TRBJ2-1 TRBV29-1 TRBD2 TGCAGCGACGGACTCGGGGGGAACAATGAGCAGTTCTTC CSDGLGGNNEQFF
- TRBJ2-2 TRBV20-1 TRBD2 TGCAGTGCTAGTGGGACTAGCACAGCGAACACCGGGGAGCTGTTTTTT CSASGTSTANTGELFF
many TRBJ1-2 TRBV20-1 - TGCAGTGCTAGACAGGACTCAGCTAACTATGGCTACACCTTC CSARQDSANYGYTF
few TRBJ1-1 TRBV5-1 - TGCGCCAGCAGCTTGGAGGGGGTCCTGAACACTGAAGCTTTCTTT CASSLEGVLNTEAFF
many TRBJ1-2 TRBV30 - TGTGCCTGGAGTGTCGGTGCCGGTGGGGGCTACACCTTC CAWSVGAGGGYTF
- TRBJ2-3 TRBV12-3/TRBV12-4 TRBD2 TGTGCCGGCAGCCCCTCGCTAGCGGGAGGGGGCACAGATACGCAGTATTTT CAGSPSLAGGGTDTQYF
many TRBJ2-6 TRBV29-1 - TGCAGCGTCGAGGGAGCTGGGGCCAACGTCCTGACTTTC CSVEGAGANVLTF
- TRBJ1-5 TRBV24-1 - TGTGCCACCTATTTCCGACAGGTCAGACAGCCCCAGCATTTT CATYFRQVRQPQHF
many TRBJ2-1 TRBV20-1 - TGCAGTGCTAGTGTCTCCGGGACCACCAATGAGCAGTTCTTC CSASVSGTTNEQFF
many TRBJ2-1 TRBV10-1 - TGCGCCAGCAGCGGGATGGGAGGATCCGAGCAGTTCTTC CASSGMGGSEQFF
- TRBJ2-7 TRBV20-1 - TGCAGTGCGGATTGCAGGGGAAAGAGGACCTACGAGCAGTACTTC CSADCRGKRTYEQYF
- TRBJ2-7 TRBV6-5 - TGTGCCAGCATGGGGGCGGGAATTAATGACGAGCAGTACTTC CASMGAGINDEQYF
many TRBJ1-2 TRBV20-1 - TGCAGTGCTACAGACGGGGGTATGTCGTATGGCTACACCTTC CSATDGGMSYGYTF
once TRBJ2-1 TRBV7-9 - TGTGCCAGCAGCTCTGATGGGCAGTGCTACAATGAGCAGTTCTTC CASSSDGQCYNEQFF
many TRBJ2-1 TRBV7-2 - TGTGCCAGCAGCCAACGGAATTACCCTAACAATGAGCAGTTCTTC CASSQRNYPNNEQFF
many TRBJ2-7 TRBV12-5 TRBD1 TGTGCTAGTGGTTTGGTAATTGGACAGGGGTACTACGAGCAGTACTTC CASGLVIGQGYYEQYF
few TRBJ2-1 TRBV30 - TGTGCCTGGAGCCCCACCTTCGGTGAGCAGTTCTTC CAWSPTFGEQFF
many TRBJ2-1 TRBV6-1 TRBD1 TGTGCCGCACAGTACGACAGGGCCAATGAGCAGTTCTTC CAAQYDRANEQFF
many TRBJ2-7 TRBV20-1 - TGCAGTGCTCCCCGGTCGGGAAGGAGCTCCTACGAGCAGTACTTC CSAPRSGRSSYEQYF
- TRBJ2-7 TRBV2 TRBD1 TGTGCCAGCAGAAGACAGGGGCGCCGTACCGAGCGGCACTTC CASRRQGRRTERHF
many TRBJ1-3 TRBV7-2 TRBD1 TGTGCCAGCAGCCCAGGGACAGGGCCCAACTCTGGAAACCCCATATATTTT CASSPGTGPNSGNPIYF
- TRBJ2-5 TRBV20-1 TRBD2 TGCAGTGCTCACTCACTAGCGGGAGTCGTAGAGACCCAGTACTTC CSAHSLAGVVETQYF
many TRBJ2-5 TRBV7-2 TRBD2 TGTGCCAGCAGCCCGGAATCAGCGGGAGGGCCCAAGAGCGAGACCCAGTACTTC CASSPESAGGPKSETQYF
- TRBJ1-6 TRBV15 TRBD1 TGTGCCACCAGCAGGGGTGGACAGGGGGATTCACCCCTCCACTTT CATSRGGQGDSPLHF
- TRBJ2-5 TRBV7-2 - TGTGCCAGCAGCTTCCTAGACCCAGGGGTCGAGGCCCAGTACTTC CASSFLDPGVEAQYF
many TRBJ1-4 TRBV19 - TGTGCCAGTAGTGGCCAGGTTCTTAATGAAAAACTGTTTTTT CASSGQVLNEKLFF
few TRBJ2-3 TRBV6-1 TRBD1 TGTGCCAGCCTCCCCGATTTGACAGGGAACACAGATACGCAGTATTTT CASLPDLTGNTDTQYF